The TCR beta chain under discussion was sequenced for a study of CD8 T cells in ankylosing spondylitis. The CDR3 has 17 amino acids. J gave up 0 bases and V 3 bases, and 5 bases lay outside the gene matches. TCRdb reanalysed the 5' RACE reads using MiXCR and keeps one entry per CDR3 protein. Of under 450,000 distinct CDR3 sequences listed, 20% to 25% are singletons. This chain links TRBV12-3 or TRBV12-4 with TRBJ2-1; 10 nucleotides match TRBD2. Sequencing was done on a sample of blood, either unsorted or a sorted T cell fraction (not recorded which). The source of this sequence is a male donor with ankylosing spondylitis or in good health (not recorded which). The CDR3 protein is CASSFASGGSSYNEQFF. CDR3 nucleotides: TGTGCCAGCAGTTTTGCTAGCGGGGGAAGCTCCTACAATGAGCAGTTCTTC.